This TCR beta chain was captured in a study of blood T cell repertoires in COVID-19. Only in-frame clones appear in the TCRdb table, and some are missing; sequencing was by immunoSEQ multiplex PCR. The sample yields approximately 400,000 clones, around nine tenths seen once. Germline CDR1 is KGHSH and CDR2 is LQKENI. The CDR3 has 14 amino acids. V lost 6 bases and J lost 4; bases outside the gene matches: 7. Sequencing input: PBMCs or T cells enriched from blood (not recorded which). The sequence derives from a woman aged 18-29 years who had recovered from COVID-19. This chain joins TRBV18 and TRBJ1-1; 8 positions agree with TRBD1. The CDR3 sequence: CASSPQGARTEAFF. CDR3 DNA: TGTGCCAGCTCCCCTCAGGGGGCGCGCACTGAAGCTTTCTTT.